The sequence of this T cell receptor (beta chain) was determined in a study of cytomegalovirus exposure and HLA in healthy donors. Study-wide findings and caveats: Cytomegalovirus-associated status was assigned to roughly 160 TCR beta chains.

The V end was cut by 4 bases, the J end by 4 bases, with 15 bases between. In germline, CDR1 is KGHSH, CDR2 LQKENI. The CDR3 runs 15 residues. A multiplex PCR was run with 60 Vbeta primers and 13 Jbeta primers. The protocol was immunoSEQ multiplex PCR, while the TCRdb copy is restricted to in-frame clones and leaves out a portion. Of some 61,000 clones in the sample, 70% to 90% were seen once. To note about this clone: What it binds is not known.

This chain links TRBV18 with TRBJ2-3; a weak D match, TRBD2 (7 bases). The source of this sequence is a human donor in good health. Sequences were obtained from PBMCs. The CDR3 sequence: CASSQVGGPADTQYF. CDR3 sequence (DNA): TGTGCCAGCTCACAAGTGGGGGGGCCGGCAGATACGCAGTATTTT.